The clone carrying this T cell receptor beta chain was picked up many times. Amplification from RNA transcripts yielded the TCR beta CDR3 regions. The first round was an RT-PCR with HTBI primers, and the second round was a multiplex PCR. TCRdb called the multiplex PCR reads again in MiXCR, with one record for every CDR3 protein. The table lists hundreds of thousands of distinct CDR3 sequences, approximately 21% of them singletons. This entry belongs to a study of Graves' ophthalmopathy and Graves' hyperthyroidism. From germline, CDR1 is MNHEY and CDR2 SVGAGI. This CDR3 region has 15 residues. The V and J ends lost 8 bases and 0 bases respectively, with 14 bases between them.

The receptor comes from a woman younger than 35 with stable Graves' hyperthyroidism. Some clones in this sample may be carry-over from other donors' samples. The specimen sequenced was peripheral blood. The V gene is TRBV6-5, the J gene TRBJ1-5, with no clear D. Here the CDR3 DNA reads TGTGCCAGCCGGGATAGGGTTGATAGCAATCAGCCCCAGCATTTT. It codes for CASRDRVDSNQPQHF.